This T cell receptor beta chain is drawn from a study of blood T cell repertoires in COVID-19. Study in general: The United States, Italy and Spain were the sources of the acute and convalescent COVID-19 samples. PBMCs, B-cell-depleted T cells, or T cells provided the cDNA or gDNA that made up the material.

As originally analysed: Amplified reference gene primers provided the basis for estimating nucleated cell counts. The table came from immunoSEQ multiplex PCR; TCRdb's copy has only in-frame clones and leaves some out. That table gives V, J and clone size, and the DNA gave D and trimming. The repertoire has 150,000 to 200,000 clones, around nine tenths of them found once; the top ten carry 3.7%. Looked up from germline, CDR1 is MDHEN and CDR2 is SYDVKM. V was pared by 6 bases and J by 8 bases, with 11 bases of the junction left unmatched. CDR3 length: 16 residues. Sequencing was carried out using peripheral blood. The sequence was collected from a young man with active or convalescent COVID-19. The chain has TRBV28 and TRBJ2-1; 12 bases are shared with TRBD2. The CDR3 protein is CASSPSGGVSFDEQFF. The CDR3 DNA reads TGTGCCAGCAGCCCTAGCGGGGGGGTAAGCTTCGATGAGCAGTTCTTC.